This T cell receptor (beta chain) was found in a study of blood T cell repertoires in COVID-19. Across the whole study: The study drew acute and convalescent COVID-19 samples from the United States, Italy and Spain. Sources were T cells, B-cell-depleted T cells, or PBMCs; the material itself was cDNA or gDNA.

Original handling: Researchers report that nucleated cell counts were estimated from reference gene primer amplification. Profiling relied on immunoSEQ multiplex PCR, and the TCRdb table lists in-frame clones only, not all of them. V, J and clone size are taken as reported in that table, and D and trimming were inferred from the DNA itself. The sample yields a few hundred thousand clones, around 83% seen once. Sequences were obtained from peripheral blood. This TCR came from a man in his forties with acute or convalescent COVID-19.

The CDR3 DNA reads TGTGCCAGCAGTTTATATCGTCAGAACTATGGCTACACCTTC. This codes for CASSLYRQNYGYTF. J is TRBJ1-2 and V is TRBV28; D gene ambiguous. Per the germline V gene, CDR1 is MDHEN and CDR2 is SYDVKM. The CDR3 contains 14 residues. Trimming left V 1 base short and J 2 bases short, with 8 bases between.